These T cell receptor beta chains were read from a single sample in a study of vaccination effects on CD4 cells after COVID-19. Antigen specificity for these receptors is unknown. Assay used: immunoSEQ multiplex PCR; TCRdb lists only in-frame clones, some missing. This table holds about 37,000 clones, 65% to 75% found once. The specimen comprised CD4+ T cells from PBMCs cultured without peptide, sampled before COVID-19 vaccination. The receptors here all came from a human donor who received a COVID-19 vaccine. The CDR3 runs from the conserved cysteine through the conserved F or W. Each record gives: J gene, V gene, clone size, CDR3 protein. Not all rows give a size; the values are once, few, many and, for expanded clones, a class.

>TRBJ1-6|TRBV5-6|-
CASSTLTGSPRNSPLHF
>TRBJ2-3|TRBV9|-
CASSVDGPRADTQYF
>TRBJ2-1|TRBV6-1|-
CASSGTGARNEQFF
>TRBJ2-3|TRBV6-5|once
CASTGTGTDTQYF
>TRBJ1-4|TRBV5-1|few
CASTQGPNEKLFF
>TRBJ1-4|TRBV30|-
CAWRYQPNEKLFF
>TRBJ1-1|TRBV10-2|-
CASSEDGNTEAFF
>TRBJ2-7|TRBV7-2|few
CASSPDRVGEQYF
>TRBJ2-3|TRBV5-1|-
CASSLLSGQSTDTQYF
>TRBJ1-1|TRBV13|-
CASSPLVGQGANTEAFF
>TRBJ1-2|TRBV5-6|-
CASSLEGRANYGYTF
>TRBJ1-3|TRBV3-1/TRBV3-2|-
CASSTGGGNTIYF
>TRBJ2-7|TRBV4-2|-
CASSVRTAVSYEQYF
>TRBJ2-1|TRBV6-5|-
CASSKLARNYNEQFF
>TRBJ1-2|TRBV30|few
CAWSVRLQGGYTF
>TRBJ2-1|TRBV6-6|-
CASSYLEYNEQFF
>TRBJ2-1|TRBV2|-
CASSGELYNEQFF
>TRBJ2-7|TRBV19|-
CASSIGHQPAYEQYF
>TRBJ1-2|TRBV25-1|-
CASAPGFHYGYTF
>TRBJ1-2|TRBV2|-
CASRRGASDDYGYTF
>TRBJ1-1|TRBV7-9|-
CASSLEGRGIAEAFF
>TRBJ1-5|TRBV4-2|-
CASSQGQAQGQPQHF
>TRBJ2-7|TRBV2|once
CASSGTFLSYEQYF
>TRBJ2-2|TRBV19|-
CASSTRGRKTGELFF
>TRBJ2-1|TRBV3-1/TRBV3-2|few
CASSQVKGEQFF
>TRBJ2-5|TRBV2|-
CASMWRSGGPETQYF
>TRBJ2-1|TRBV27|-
CASRFGGVGNEQFF
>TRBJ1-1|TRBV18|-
CASSPRDGLNTEAFF
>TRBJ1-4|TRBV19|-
CASSYRETNEKLFF
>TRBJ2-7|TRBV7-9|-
CASSLGGGYEQYF
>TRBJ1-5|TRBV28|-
CASSFTRGHQPQHF
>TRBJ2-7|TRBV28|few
CASSLIGSAQNDYEQYF
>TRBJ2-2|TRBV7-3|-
CASSFPGDTGELFF
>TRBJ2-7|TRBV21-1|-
CASSKAADCYYEQYF
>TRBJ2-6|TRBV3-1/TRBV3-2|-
CASSRATDASGANVLTF
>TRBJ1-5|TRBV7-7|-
CASSSSGAGYYSNQPQHF
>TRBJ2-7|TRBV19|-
CASSISGFYEQYF
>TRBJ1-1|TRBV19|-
CASSGYRVAEAFF
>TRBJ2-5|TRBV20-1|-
CSASGQEETQYF
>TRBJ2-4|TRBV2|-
CASSWTPLAKNIQYF
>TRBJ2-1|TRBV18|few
CASSPPVSGANEQFF
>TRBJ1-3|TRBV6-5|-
CASKAGRTGNTIYF
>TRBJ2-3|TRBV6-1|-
CASSEAGARGHTQYF
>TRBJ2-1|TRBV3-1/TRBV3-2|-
CASSQVSSNEQFF